This T cell receptor (beta chain) is drawn from a study of shared clonotypes between healthy human individuals. Germline values: CDR1 SNHLY, CDR2 FYNNEI. The CDR3 is 16 amino acids. The V end lost 3 bases, the J end lost 6 bases, and 21 bases lay between the germline ends. TCRdb keeps only in-frame clones here, not all; method: immunoSEQ multiplex PCR. The sample yields roughly 770,000 clones, about 96% seen once. This clone was seen once. The antigen remains undetermined. CD45RO-negative, CCR7-positively selected cells formed the naive CD8 fraction, excluding terminally differentiated effector memory CD45RA+ cells. Study findings and constraints: Memory subsets had estimated richness that was generally smaller than that of naive subsets. Non-shared clonotypes were found to have lower generation probabilities than the clonotypes that were shared by all four of the sorted-subset donors.

The chain uses TRBV2 and TRBJ2-7, with TRBD1 as a possible D gene (7 bases). The sequence came from a man in his thirties or forties in good health. Source material: naive CD8+ T cells sorted from blood. This CDR3 is CASSEGDRRGPAEQYF. In nucleotides, the CDR3 is TGTGCCAGCAGTGAGGGGGATCGGAGGGGGCCTGCCGAGCAGTACTTC.